These 2 T cell receptor beta chains share one sample of origin, sequenced in a study of T-cell memory formation after mild COVID-19. From the 5' RACE reads, TCRdb called clonotypes with MiXCR, one entry per CDR3 protein. This sample has under 250,000 distinct CDR3 sequences; approximately 15% occur once, and the top ten carry more than 2%. Source material: PBMCs or a T cell subset sorted from them (not recorded which). These receptors all come from an adult woman who had mild COVID-19 (a few samples of this study predate the infection). Cell type and time point are not known.

This clonotype was observed a handful of times. The V gene is TRBV15, the J gene TRBJ2-5; D gene uncertain. Trimming pared 1 base from V and 2 bases from J, leaving 5 bases between. CDR3 length equals 13 residues. CDR1 and CDR2 (germline): LNHNV, YYDKDF (reference sequence). CDR3 protein: CATSRGAQETQYF. The CDR3 nucleotides read TGTGCCACCAGCAGAGGGGCTCAAGAGACCCAGTACTTC.

The sample holds many counts of this clonotype. The chain couples TRBV5-1 to TRBJ1-2; 7 bases are a match to TRBD1. This CDR3 region has 15 residues. Per the germline V gene, CDR1 is SGHRS and CDR2 is YFSETQ. Losses at the gene ends were 0 bases for V and 2 bases for J; bases not matched to a gene: 4. The CDR3 spells CASSLAGQTNYGYTF. As DNA, the CDR3 is TGCGCCAGCAGCTTGGCGGGACAGACAAACTATGGCTACACCTTC.